This T cell receptor (beta chain) was identified in a study of OX40 agonist ivuxolimab in advanced cancers. Study context: Those treated in dose escalation had hepatocellular carcinoma, melanoma, renal cell cancer or head and neck cancer. Earlier anti-PD-1, anti-PD-L1 or anti-CTLA-4 therapy was permitted; less than 50% had received some. Three patients got partial responses; one had hepatocellular carcinoma and two had cutaneous melanoma. Study results and caveats: Patients with a partial response at 0.1-3.0 mg/kg had among the lowest clonal expansion.

Points on this clone: Its antigen is as yet unknown.

Only in-frame clones appear in the TCRdb table, and some are missing; sequencing was by immunoSEQ multiplex PCR. Found here are about 22,000 clones, about four fifths of them singletons; the top ten hold about 31%. The sample in question was CD4+ or CD8+ T cells sorted from blood, obtained in a trial of the OX40 agonist ivuxolimab. The TCR originated in an adult with an advanced solid tumor such as melanoma, head and neck, liver or kidney cancer.

DNA for the CDR3: TGTGCCTGGAGTTCCCCAAGCCGGGAGCAGTACTTC. Protein sequence: CAWSSPSREQYF. V gene TRBV30 combines with J gene TRBJ2-7, with D uncertain. Germline CDR1 is GTSNPN and CDR2 is SVGIG (reference sequence). The CDR3 spans 12 residues. The V gene lost 2 bases and the J gene lost 7 bases, with 12 bases spanning the gap.